Listed below are T cell receptor beta chains from one sample, sequenced in a study of blood T cell repertoires in COVID-19. Assay: immunoSEQ multiplex PCR; the TCRdb copy retains only in-frame clones and omits some. The profile covers 100,000 or so clones, with 75% to 90% appearing a single time and around 20% taken by the ten largest. The sample comprised peripheral blood. These receptors were obtained from a human donor in a cohort sampled during active COVID-19. Each CDR3 is given with its conserved first and last residue. The order of the fields is D gene, clone size, J gene, CDR3 length, V gene, CDR3 DNA, CDR3 protein. D genes are given only for firm matches. Rows give clone size only sometimes, using once, few, many, or a class for an expanded clone.

>.|.|TRBJ2-7|13|TRBV7-9
TGTGCCAGCACCGCCCGGACAGCCTACGAGCAGTACTTC
CASTARTAYEQYF
>.|.|TRBJ2-3|12|TRBV7-2
TGTGCCAGCAGCTCCTGGACAGACACGCAGTATTTT
CASSSWTDTQYF
>.|.|TRBJ1-3|13|TRBV3-1/TRBV3-2
TGTGCCAGCGGGGGGGCGCCTGGAAACACCATATATTTT
CASGGAPGNTIYF
>.|.|TRBJ2-6|16|TRBV28
TGTGCCAGCAGGAACACAGGGGGGGCTGGGGCCAACGTCCTGACTTTC
CASRNTGGAGANVLTF
>.|few|TRBJ2-7|13|TRBV7-9
TGTGCCAGCAGAGGACAGACCGCCTACGAGCAGTACTTC
CASRGQTAYEQYF
>.|.|TRBJ1-1|13|TRBV6-5
TGTGCCAGCAGTTACGGAACCTGGGCCCAAGCTTTCTTT
CASSYGTWAQAFF
>TRBD2|.|TRBJ2-7|13|TRBV10-1
TGCGCCAGCAGTGAGAGCGGGAGATACGAGCAGTACTTC
CASSESGRYEQYF
>.|.|TRBJ2-7|12|TRBV27
TGTGCCAGCCGCAGGGGTCCCTACGAGCAGTACTTC
CASRRGPYEQYF
>TRBD1|.|TRBJ1-2|18|TRBV3-1/TRBV3-2
TGTGCCAGCAGCCACCTAACCGGGACAGGGGTTTCGGGGTATGGCTACACCTTC
CASSHLTGTGVSGYGYTF
>TRBD2|once|TRBJ2-1|14|TRBV2
TGTGCCAGCAGGTATGGGGGAGGGCCGGATGAGCAGTTCTTC
CASRYGGGPDEQFF
>.|.|TRBJ1-1|13|TRBV12-3/TRBV12-4
TGTGCCAGCAGTTTTACAGGACCCGTTCTTGCTTTCTTT
CASSFTGPVLAFF
>TRBD1|few|TRBJ1-2|14|TRBV2
TGTGCCAGCAGTAAGGACAGGAGGTACTATGGCTACACCTTC
CASSKDRRYYGYTF
>TRBD2|few|TRBJ2-5|15|TRBV10-1
TGCGCCAGCAGTGGGACTAGCGGGAGGCGGGAGACCCAGTACTTC
CASSGTSGRRETQYF
>.|.|TRBJ2-7|13|TRBV25-1
TGTGCCAGCAGTGATTCCCTTTCCTACGAGCAGTACTTC
CASSDSLSYEQYF
>TRBD1|.|TRBJ2-1|14|TRBV11-3
TGTGCCAGCAGCCAGGGGGGACAGGCTAATGAGCAGTTCTTC
CASSQGGQANEQFF
>.|.|TRBJ2-4|17|TRBV6-1
TGTGCCAGCAGTGAAGTCACTCTCCCTCTAGCCAAAAACATTCAGTACTTC
CASSEVTLPLAKNIQYF
>.|.|TRBJ1-1|14|TRBV18
TGTGCCAGCTCGCGAGGACGGGAGGGGGTTGAAGCTTTCTTT
CASSRGREGVEAFF
>TRBD2|.|TRBJ2-5|15|TRBV5-1
TGCGCCAGCAGCCCCCCGGGACTAGCAGGGGAGACCCAGTACTTC
CASSPPGLAGETQYF
>.|.|TRBJ2-7|17|TRBV15
TGTGCCACCAGCAGAGATTGGGGAGGACATAGCTCCTACGAGCAGTACTTC
CATSRDWGGHSSYEQYF
>.|.|TRBJ2-1|19|TRBV29-1
TGCAGCGTTGTCCGGGACCCCACGGCCGCTAGCGAAGGAAGCAATGAGCAGTTCTTC
CSVVRDPTAASEGSNEQFF
>TRBD1|.|TRBJ1-5|13|TRBV19
TGTGCCAGTACCACAGGGGGCAATCAGCCCCAGCATTTT
CASTTGGNQPQHF
>TRBD2|.|TRBJ2-1|18|TRBV19
TGTGCCAGTAGTATCGATAGGCCGACTAGCGGGAGTAGGGGTGAGCAGTTCTTC
CASSIDRPTSGSRGEQFF
>.|.|TRBJ2-1|13|TRBV6-5
TGTGCCAGCATGTCGACAGTGACAATGACGCAGTTCTTC
CASMSTVTMTQFF